This T cell receptor (beta chain) derives from a study of cytotoxic CD8 clonotypes in ibrutinib-treated CLL. Some clones are missing from TCRdb's copy, which holds only in-frame ones; the method was immunoSEQ multiplex PCR. The sample shows more than 10,000 clones, around three quarters of them seen only once. The CDR3 consists of 15 residues. This chain links TRBV21-1 with TRBJ1-1; TRBD1 is the table's D call, not checked against the DNA. TRBV21-1 is a known pseudogene. This material consisted of PBMCs, taken at disease progression, from a patient treated with ibrutinib. The receptor was derived from a human donor with chronic lymphocytic leukemia. The CDR3 reads CASKVWDRARTEAFF. CDR3 bases: TGTGCCAGCAAAGTCTGGGACAGGGCGCGCACTGAAGCTTTCTTT.